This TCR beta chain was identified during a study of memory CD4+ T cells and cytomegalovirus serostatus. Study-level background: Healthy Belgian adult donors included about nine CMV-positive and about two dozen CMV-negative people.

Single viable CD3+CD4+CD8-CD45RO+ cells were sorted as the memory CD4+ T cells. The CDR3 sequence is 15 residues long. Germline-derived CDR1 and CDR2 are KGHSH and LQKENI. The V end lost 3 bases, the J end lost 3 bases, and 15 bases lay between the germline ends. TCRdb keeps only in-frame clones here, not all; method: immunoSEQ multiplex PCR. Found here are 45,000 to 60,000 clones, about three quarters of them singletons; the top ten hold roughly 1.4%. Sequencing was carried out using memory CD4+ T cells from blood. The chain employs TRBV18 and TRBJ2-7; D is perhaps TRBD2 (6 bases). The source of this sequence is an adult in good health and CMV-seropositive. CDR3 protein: CASSPNPGGVYEQYF. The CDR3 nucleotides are TGTGCCAGCTCACCTAACCCTGGAGGGGTCTACGAGCAGTACTTC.